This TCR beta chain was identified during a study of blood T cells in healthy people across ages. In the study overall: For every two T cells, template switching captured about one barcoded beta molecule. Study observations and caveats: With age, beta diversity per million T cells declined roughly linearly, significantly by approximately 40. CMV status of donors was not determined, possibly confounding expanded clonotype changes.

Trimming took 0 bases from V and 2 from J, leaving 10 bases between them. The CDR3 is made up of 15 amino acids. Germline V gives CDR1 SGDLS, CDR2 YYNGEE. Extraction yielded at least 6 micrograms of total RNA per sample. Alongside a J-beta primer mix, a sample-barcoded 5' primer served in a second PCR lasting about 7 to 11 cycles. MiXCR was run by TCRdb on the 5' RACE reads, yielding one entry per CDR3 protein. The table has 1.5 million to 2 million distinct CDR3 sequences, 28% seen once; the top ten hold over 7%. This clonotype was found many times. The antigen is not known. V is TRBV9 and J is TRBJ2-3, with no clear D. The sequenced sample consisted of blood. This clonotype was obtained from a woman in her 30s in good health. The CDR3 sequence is CASSVGPDDTDTQYF. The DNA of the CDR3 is TGTGCCAGCAGCGTAGGGCCAGACGACACAGATACGCAGTATTTT.